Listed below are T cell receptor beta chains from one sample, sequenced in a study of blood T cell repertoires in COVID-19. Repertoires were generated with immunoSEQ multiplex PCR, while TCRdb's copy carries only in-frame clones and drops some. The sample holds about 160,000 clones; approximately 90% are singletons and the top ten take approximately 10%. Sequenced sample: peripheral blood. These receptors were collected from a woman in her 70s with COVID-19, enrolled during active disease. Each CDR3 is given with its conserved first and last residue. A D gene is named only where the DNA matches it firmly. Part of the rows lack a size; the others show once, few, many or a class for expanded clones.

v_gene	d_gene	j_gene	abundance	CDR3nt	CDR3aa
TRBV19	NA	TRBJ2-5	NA	TGTGCCAGTAGTTTTGGCAGGGAAGAGACCCAGTACTTC	CASSFGREETQYF
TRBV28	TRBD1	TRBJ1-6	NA	TGTGCCAGCAGTCCTCCCTTGACAGGGGATTCACCCCTCCACTTT	CASSPPLTGDSPLHF
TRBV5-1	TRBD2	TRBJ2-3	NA	TGCGCCAGCAAGAGCGGGGGGGCCAAAGATACGCAGTATTTT	CASKSGGAKDTQYF
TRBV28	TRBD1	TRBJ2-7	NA	TGTGCCAGCAGCCACCCCGGGACAGGGACCCACGAGCAGTACTTC	CASSHPGTGTHEQYF
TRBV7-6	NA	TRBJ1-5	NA	TGTGCCAGCAGCCCATCCAGGGGAATGAATCAGCCCCAGCATTTT	CASSPSRGMNQPQHF
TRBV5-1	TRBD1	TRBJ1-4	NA	TGCGCCAGCAGCCTCGGACAGGGGGTAAATAAAAAACTGTTTTTT	CASSLGQGVNKKLFF
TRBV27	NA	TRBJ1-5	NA	TGTGCCAGCAGTTCATACCCCCCAGGGATCAATCAGCCCCAGCATTTT	CASSSYPPGINQPQHF
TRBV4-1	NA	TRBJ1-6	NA	TGCGCCAGCAGCCAATTCGAGGGGGTGGTTTCACCCCTCCACTTT	CASSQFEGVVSPLHF
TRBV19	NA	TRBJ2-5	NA	TGTGCCAGTAGTCACTCATCGGAGACCCAGTACTTC	CASSHSSETQYF
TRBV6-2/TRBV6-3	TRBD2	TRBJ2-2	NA	TGTGCCAGCAGTTACCCAAGCGGGGGGATCGCCGGGGAGCTGTTTTTT	CASSYPSGGIAGELFF
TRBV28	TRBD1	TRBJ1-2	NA	TGTGCCAGCAGGACGACAGGGGAGTATGGCTACACCTTC	CASRTTGEYGYTF
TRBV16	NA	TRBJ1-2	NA	TGTGCCAGCAGCCCGCGGGCTACGGATGGCTACACCTTC	CASSPRATDGYTF
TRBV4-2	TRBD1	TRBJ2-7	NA	TGTGCCAGCAGCCAAGAGGGTCAGGGGGAGATCTACGAGCAGTACTTC	CASSQEGQGEIYEQYF
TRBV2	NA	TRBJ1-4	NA	TGTGCCAGCAGTGAGACAGCGCGTAATGAAAAACTGTTTTTT	CASSETARNEKLFF
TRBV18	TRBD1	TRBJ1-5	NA	TGTGCCAGCTCACCGGTACGAGACAGGGGCCCCAATCAGCCCCAGCATTTT	CASSPVRDRGPNQPQHF
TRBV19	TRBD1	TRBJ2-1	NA	TGTGCCAGTAGTATAAGGCCCCCGGGACAGGGTGGTAATGAGCAGTTCTTC	CASSIRPPGQGGNEQFF
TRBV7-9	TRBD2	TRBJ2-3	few	TGTGCCAGCAGCCTACTCGGCGGGGGGGCCAGAGATACGCAGTATTTT	CASSLLGGGARDTQYF
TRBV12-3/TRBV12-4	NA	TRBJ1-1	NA	TGTGCCAGCATCGGGGGGCGCGGCACTGAAGCTTTCTTT	CASIGGRGTEAFF
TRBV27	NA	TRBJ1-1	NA	TGTGCCAGCAGTTTATGGGGGGAGCCAATGAACACTGAAGCTTTCTTT	CASSLWGEPMNTEAFF
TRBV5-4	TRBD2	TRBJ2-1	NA	TGTACCAGCAGCTTAATCAGCGGGGGAAACAATGAGCAGTTCTTC	CTSSLISGGNNEQFF
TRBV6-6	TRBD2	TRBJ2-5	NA	TGTGCCAGCAGTGCTTGGGGGAGCGGGGGAGAGACCCAGTACTTC	CASSAWGSGGETQYF
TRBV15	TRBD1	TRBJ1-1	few	TGTGCCACCAGCAGAGTTGGACAGGGGAGGACTAACACTGAAGCTTTCTTT	CATSRVGQGRTNTEAFF
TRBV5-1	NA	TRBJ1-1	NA	TGCGCCAGCAGGCAGGCGAACACTGAAGCTTTCTTT	CASRQANTEAFF
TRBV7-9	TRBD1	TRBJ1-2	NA	TGTGCCAGCAGCTTACCAGGACAGGGGGCGTCGGTTTACACCTTC	CASSLPGQGASVYTF
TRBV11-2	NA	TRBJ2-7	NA	TGTGCCAGCAGCTTAAACAGGGTGGGTTACGAGCAGTACTTC	CASSLNRVGYEQYF
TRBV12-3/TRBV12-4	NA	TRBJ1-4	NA	TGTGCCAGCAGTGAAGGGAGTGAAAAACTGTTTTTT	CASSEGSEKLFF
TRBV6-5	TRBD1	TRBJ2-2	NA	TGTGCCAGCAGCAACGGACAGGTTAACACCGGGGAGCTGTTTTTT	CASSNGQVNTGELFF
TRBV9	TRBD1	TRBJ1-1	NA	TGTGCCAGCAGCGCCCATCCCGTTGGACAGGGTCGCACTGAAGCTTTCTTT	CASSAHPVGQGRTEAFF